The next 12 T cell receptor beta chains were all read from a single sample in a study of CD8 T cells in Susac syndrome (dated by TCRdb to the late 2010s). Library generation was performed with the immunoSEQ multiplex PCR assay. RNA was extracted using the RNeasy kit, and roughly 0.5 to 1 microgram was reverse transcribed with random hexamers. TCRdb reworked the public reads: Q25 trimming with fastp, MiXCR clone assembly, productive beta chains retained. A single entry per CDR3 protein holds the most common genes and DNA from its merged rows. The sample includes under 95,000 distinct CDR3 sequences, with over 90% observed a single time. The ten largest clones capture less than 0.4% of the sample. Sequenced material: CD4+ T cells from PBMCs. These receptors came from a human donor with Susac syndrome.

This chain uses TRBV9 with TRBJ1-6, with a possible D match to TRBD1 (6 bases). The CDR3 is 15 residues long. Germline-derived CDR1 and CDR2 are SGDLS and YYNGEE. V was shortened by 0 bases and J by 9 bases, with 13 bases between the two germline ends. The CDR3 bases are TGTGCCAGCAGCGTAGATCTGGGGGCGACTTCACCCCTCCACTTT. Amino acids: CASSVDLGATSPLHF.

J is TRBJ1-1 and V is TRBV29-1; no firm D call. Trimming shortened V by 3 bases and J by 0 bases, and 8 bases separated the two germline ends. Looked up from germline, CDR1 is SQVTM and CDR2 is ANQGSEA. This CDR3 contains 13 residues. CDR3 sequence (DNA): TGCAGCGTTGAGGTTAGCATGAACACTGAAGCTTTCTTT. Protein sequence: CSVEVSMNTEAFF. Drawing the rest from reference TRBV29-1 and TRBJ1-1, the complete variable domain is SAVISQKPSRDICQRGTSLTIQCQVDSQVTMMFWYRQQPGQSLTLIATANQGSEATYESGFVIDKFPISRPNLTFSTLTVSNMSPEDSSIYLCSVEVSMNTEAFFGQGTRLTVV.

V is TRBV30 and J is TRBJ2-6; the match to TRBD1 covers 8 bases. The CDR3 extends over 15 amino acids. Germline CDR1 reads GTSNPN; CDR2 reads SVGIG (reference sequence). The J segment lost 0 bases and the V segment lost 8 bases, leaving 6 bases of the junction unmatched. The CDR3 bases are TGTGCCCAAACGACAGGGGCCTCTGGGGCCAACGTCCTGACTTTC. This codes for CAQTTGASGANVLTF.

This chain connects TRBV3-1 to TRBJ1-5, with D unclear. Germline V gene lookup returns CDR1 LGHDT and CDR2 YNNKEL (reference sequence). The V gene lost 1 base and the J gene lost 2 bases, with 9 bases spanning the gap. The CDR3 is made up of 15 amino acids. Here the CDR3 reads CASSQGSGGNQPQHF. The CDR3 nucleotides read TGTGCCAGCAGCCAAGGGTCCGGGGGCAATCAGCCCCAGCATTTT.

This clonotype was recorded only once. The rearrangement uses TRBV6-6 and TRBJ2-1; D is perhaps TRBD2 (5 bases). There are 16 residues in the CDR3. The V gene lost 3 bases and the J gene lost 5 bases, with 17 bases spanning the gap. Germline CDR1 and CDR2: MNHNY and SVGAGI (reference sequence). The CDR3 DNA follows: TGTGCCAGCAGTTATCCCCCGGAAAGGAGGAACAATGAGCAGTTCTTC. Translated: CASSYPPERRNNEQFF.

This rearrangement joins TRBV6-5 to TRBJ1-1, with TRBD1 matching over 8 bases. This CDR3 spans 15 amino acids. Germline V gene sequence: CDR1 MNHEY, CDR2 SVGAGI. V was pared by 8 bases and J by 2 bases, with 10 bases of the junction left unmatched. The CDR3: CASGDLGQGNTEAFF. CDR3 DNA: TGTGCCAGCGGAGACCTCGGACAGGGAAACACTGAAGCTTTCTTT.

This clonotype came up once. V gene TRBV5-6 combines with J gene TRBJ2-5; D remains unclear. Trimming took off 4 bases at V and 3 bases at J, with 19 bases between the two ends. Germline V gene sequence: CDR1 SGHDT, CDR2 YYEEEE. The CDR3 extends over 16 amino acids. CDR3: CASSIGPSTFEETQYF. CDR3 nucleotide sequence: TGTGCCAGCAGCATAGGACCGTCGACATTTGAAGAGACCCAGTACTTC. The full variable domain, rest sourced from reference TRBV5-6 and TRBJ2-5, is DAGVTQSPTHLIKTRGQQVTLRCSPKSGHDTVSWYQQALGQGPQFIFQYYEEEERQRGNFPDRFSGHQFPNYSSELNVNALLLGDSALYLCASSIGPSTFEETQYFGPGTRLLVL.

In this sample, this clonotype turned up once. This chain links TRBV7-2 with TRBJ1-2; D not certain. V was cut by 2 bases and J by 11 bases, with 9 bases left in between. This CDR3 region has 11 residues. Germline V gene lookup returns CDR1 SGHTA and CDR2 FQGNSA. The CDR3 protein is CASSLSRVYTF. The CDR3 bases are TGTGCCAGCAGCTTATCCCGGGTATACACCTTC.

The table lists this clonotype with a few counts. The V call is TRBV6-2 or TRBV6-3, the J call TRBJ2-5; TRBD1 is a possible D gene (6 bases). V was shortened by 5 bases and J by 5 bases, with 9 bases between the two germline ends. The CDR3 consists of 12 residues. Germline values: CDR1 MNHEY, CDR2 SVGEGT. For the CDR3, the DNA is TGTGCCAGCAGTCCAGGGGAGGAGACCCAGTACTTC. Translated, it gives CASSPGEETQYF.

The gene calls are TRBV27 and TRBJ2-5, with D unclear. The length of the CDR3 is 13 residues. Germline V lookup: CDR1 MNHEY, CDR2 SMNVEV (reference sequence). Trimming took 5 bases from V and 9 from J, leaving 16 bases between them. CDR3 residues: CASSQTAQVAQYF. CDR3 nucleotide sequence: TGTGCCAGCAGTCAGACGGCTCAGGTGGCCCAGTACTTC.

The chain is built from TRBV3-1 and TRBJ1-2, with a possible D match to TRBD1 (6 bases). Trimming stripped 4 bases from V and 6 bases from J, with 12 bases between. The CDR3 is made up of 13 amino acids. Germline lookup yields CDR1 LGHDT and CDR2 YNNKEL (reference sequence). CDR3 region: CASSRTQGNGYTF. For the CDR3, the DNA is TGTGCCAGCAGCCGGACACAGGGTAATGGCTACACCTTC.

CDR3 DNA: TGTGCCTGGGGGGGACAGAGAAACATTCAGTACTTC. Its protein is CAWGGQRNIQYF. The chain combines TRBV30 with TRBJ2-4; 7 bases fit TRBD1. Germline loops: CDR1 GTSNPN, CDR2 SVGIG (reference sequence). J gave up 6 bases and V 5 bases, and 4 bases lay outside the gene matches. The CDR3 is 12 residues long.